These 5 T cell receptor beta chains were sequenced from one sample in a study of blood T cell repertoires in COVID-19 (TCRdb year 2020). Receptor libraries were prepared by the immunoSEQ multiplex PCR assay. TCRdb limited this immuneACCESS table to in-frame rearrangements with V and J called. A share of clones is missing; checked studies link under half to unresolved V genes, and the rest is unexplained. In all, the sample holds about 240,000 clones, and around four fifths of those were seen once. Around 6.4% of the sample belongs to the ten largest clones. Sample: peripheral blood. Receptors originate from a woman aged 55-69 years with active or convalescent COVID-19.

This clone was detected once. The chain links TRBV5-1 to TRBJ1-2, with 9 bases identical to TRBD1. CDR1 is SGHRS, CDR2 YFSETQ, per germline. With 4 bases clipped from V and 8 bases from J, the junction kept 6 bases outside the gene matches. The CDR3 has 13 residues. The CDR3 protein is CASSVNRGQGYTF. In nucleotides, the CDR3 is TGCGCCAGCAGCGTGAACAGGGGGCAGGGCTACACCTTC. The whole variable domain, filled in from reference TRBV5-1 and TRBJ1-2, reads KAGVTQTPRYLIKTRGQQVTLSCSPISGHRSVSWYQQTPGQGLQFLFEYFSETQRNKGNFPGRFSGRQFSNSRSEMNVSTLELGDSALYLCASSVNRGQGYTFGSGTRLTVV.

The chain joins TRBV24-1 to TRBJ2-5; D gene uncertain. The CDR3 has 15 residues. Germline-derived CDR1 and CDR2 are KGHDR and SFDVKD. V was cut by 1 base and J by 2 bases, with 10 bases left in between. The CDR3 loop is CATSDFFGEQETQYF. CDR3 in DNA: TGTGCCACCAGTGATTTCTTCGGTGAGCAAGAGACCCAGTACTTC.

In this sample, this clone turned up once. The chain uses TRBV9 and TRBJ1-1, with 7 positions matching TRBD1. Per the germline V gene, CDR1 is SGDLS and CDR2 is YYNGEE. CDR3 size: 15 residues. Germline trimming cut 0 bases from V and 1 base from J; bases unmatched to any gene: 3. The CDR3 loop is CASSVADRANTEAFF. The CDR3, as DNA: TGTGCCAGCAGCGTAGCTGACAGGGCGAACACTGAAGCTTTCTTT.

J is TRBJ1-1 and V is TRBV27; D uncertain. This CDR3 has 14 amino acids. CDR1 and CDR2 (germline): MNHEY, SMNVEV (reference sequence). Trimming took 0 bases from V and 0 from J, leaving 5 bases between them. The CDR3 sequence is CASSLSAVNTEAFF. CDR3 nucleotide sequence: TGTGCCAGCAGTTTATCGGCAGTGAACACTGAAGCTTTCTTT.

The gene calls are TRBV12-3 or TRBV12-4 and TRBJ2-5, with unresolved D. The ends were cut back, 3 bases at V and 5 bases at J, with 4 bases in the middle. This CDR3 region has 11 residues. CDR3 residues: CASSFGETQYF. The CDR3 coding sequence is TGTGCCAGCAGTTTCGGGGAGACCCAGTACTTC.